This T cell receptor beta chain derives from a study of beta chain features in type 1 diabetes. Background on the study: Researchers looked at 95 million to 140 million sorted cells across all samples. Study observations and caveats: TCRB CDR3s from Type 1 diabetes patients were moderately but significantly shorter in all four CD4+ subsets. Relative to healthy donors, patients appeared to have naive, central memory and Treg TCRB repertoires that were more similar.

One heparinised blood draw averaging about 116 mL was given by each donor. As every portion of the isolated RNA was reverse transcribed, the sequencing read expressed TCRB transcripts. TCRdb's table, derived via immunoSEQ multiplex PCR, lists solely in-frame clones and lacks some. The sample lists 250,000 to 300,000 clones; roughly 25% were seen once. This clone was counted between two and nine times. What it recognizes is unknown. This TCR derives from a young woman with type 1 diabetes. Material for sequencing was naive CD4+ T cells from blood.

The CDR3 region is CSVRERWETQYF. Written as DNA, the CDR3 is TGCAGCGTTAGGGAGCGATGGGAGACCCAGTACTTC. The V call is TRBV29-1, the J call TRBJ2-5; D may be TRBD2 (5 bases). CDR1 SQVTM and CDR2 ANQGSEA come from the germline V gene. This CDR3 is 12 amino acids long. With 5 bases removed from V and 5 bases from J, the gap between germline ends came to 12 bases.